The clone carrying this TCR beta chain has more than one count but fewer than ten. Its specificity is not known. A read error is possible here, since a much larger clone lies one base away. The lymph nodes were axillary draining lymph nodes from breast cancer patients. The data stem from a study of breast tumors, draining lymph nodes, adjacent tissues. Study observations and caveats: The data were judged consistent with most tumor T cells coming from lymph node and expanding in tumor.

TCRdb reanalysed the multiplex PCR reads using MiXCR and keeps one entry per CDR3 protein. The data show over 250,000 distinct CDR3 sequences, roughly 30% seen once. Sequenced material: axillary lymph node tissue. This sequence was found in a female donor with breast cancer. Some clones in this sample may be carry-over from other donors' samples.

DNA for the CDR3: TGTGCCAGCGGTTTATTTGGCAGGCCCCAAGAGACCCAGTACTTC. It codes for CASGLFGRPQETQYF. This rearrangement joins TRBV12-3 or TRBV12-4 to TRBJ2-5; D gene unclear. The CDR3 is 15 residues long.